This record looks at one TCR beta chain sequence and its context. Antigen unknown. All donors were Caucasian adults living in Nashville, Tennessee. This sample is part of a study of shared clonotypes between healthy human individuals. Points from the study as a whole: Sample collection involved blood only; tissue repertoires are likely different. Relative to their counterparts shared across all four donors, non-shared clonotypes exhibited diminished generation probabilities. Naive CD4 clonotypes were shared across several donors at about 5.2%.

CDR1 and CDR2 (germline): SGDLS, YYNGEE. V was clipped by 3 bases and J by 0 bases, with 10 bases between them. The CDR3 has 15 residues. The repertoire was sequenced with immunoSEQ multiplex PCR; TCRdb's copy has only in-frame clones and lacks some. The sample has fewer than 1.6 million clones; 98% are singletons. The material sequenced was naive CD4+ T cells sorted from blood. Subset of the sample: CD45RA+ positively selected. The receptor comes from a man aged 30-40 years in good health. The rearrangement joins TRBV9 to TRBJ2-1; no reliable D call. CDR3 loop: CASSAISSSYNEQFF. CDR3 DNA sequence: TGTGCCAGCAGCGCGATTAGTAGCTCCTACAATGAGCAGTTCTTC.